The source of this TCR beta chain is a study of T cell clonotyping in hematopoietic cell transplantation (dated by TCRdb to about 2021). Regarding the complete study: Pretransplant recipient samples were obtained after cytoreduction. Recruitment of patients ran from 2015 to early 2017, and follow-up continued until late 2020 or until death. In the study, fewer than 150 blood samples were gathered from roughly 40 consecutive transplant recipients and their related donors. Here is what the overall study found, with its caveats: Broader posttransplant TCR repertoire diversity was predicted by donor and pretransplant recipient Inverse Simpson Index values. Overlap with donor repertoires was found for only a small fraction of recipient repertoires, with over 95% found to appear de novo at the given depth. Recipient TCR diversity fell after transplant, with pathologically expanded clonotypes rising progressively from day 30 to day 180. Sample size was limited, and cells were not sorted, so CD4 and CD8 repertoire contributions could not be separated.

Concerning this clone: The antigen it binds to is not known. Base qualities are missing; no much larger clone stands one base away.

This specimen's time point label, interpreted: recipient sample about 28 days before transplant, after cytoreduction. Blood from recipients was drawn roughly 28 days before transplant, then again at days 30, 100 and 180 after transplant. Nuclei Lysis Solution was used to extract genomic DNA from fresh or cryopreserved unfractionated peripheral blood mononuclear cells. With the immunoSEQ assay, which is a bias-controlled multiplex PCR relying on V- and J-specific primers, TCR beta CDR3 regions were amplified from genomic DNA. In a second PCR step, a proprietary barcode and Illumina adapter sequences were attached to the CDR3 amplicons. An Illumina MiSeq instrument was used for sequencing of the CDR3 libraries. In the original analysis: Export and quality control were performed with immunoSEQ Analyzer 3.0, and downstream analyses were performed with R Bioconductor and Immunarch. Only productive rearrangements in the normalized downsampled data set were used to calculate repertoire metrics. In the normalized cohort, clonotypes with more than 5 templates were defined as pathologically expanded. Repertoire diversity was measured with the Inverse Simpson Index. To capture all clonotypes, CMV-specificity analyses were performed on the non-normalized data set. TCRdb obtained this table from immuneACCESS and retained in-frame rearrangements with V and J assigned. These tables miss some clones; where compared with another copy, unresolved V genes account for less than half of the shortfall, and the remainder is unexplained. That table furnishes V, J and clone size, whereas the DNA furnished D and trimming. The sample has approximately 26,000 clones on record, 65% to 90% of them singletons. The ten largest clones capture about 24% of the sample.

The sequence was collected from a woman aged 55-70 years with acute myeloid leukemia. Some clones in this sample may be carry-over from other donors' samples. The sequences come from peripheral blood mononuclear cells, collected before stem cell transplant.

Here the CDR3 is given as CSVEGAAYEQYF. The DNA sequence is TGCAGCGTTGAAGGGGCAGCCTACGAGCAGTACTTC. The chain is assembled from TRBV29-1 and TRBJ2-7; the D gene identity is not certain. A distance of 6 bases separates the germline ends of V and J, which lose 1 base and 2 bases respectively. The germline V gene supplies CDR1 SQVTM and CDR2 ANQGSEA. The cysteine opens and the phenylalanine closes a CDR3 of 12 amino acids. Only the CDR3 part of the read is kept: 36 bases, read in frame from the first base.